The TCR beta chain described here comes from a study of T cell responses to AZD1222 COVID-19 vaccine. This clone was seen once. Its target is unknown. Study findings and constraints: Recipients of two AZD1222 doses showed rising Spike-specific TCR breadth and depth. Females outnumbered males among donors, who were mostly white British; clonal diversity was possibly underestimated. Among vaccine-associated CD4 TCRs, coverage spanned spike, with dominance at 160-218 and 743-854.

Repertoires were generated with immunoSEQ multiplex PCR, while TCRdb's copy carries only in-frame clones and drops some. The sample has around 130,000 clones; less than 95% are singletons. CDR3 size: 16 residues. Germline V gives CDR1 SGHRS, CDR2 YFSETQ. The V end was cut by 0 bases, the J end by 0 bases, with 9 bases between. The material sequenced was peripheral blood, taken 28 days after the second dose of the MenACWY control vaccine. V and J are TRBV5-1 and TRBJ2-2; possibly TRBD2 for D (5 bases). The sequence came from an adult who received the MenACWY meningococcal vaccine as a control. The CDR3 here is CASSLGGRTNTGELFF. The CDR3, as DNA: TGCGCCAGCAGCTTGGGCGGGCGGACGAACACCGGGGAGCTGTTTTTT.